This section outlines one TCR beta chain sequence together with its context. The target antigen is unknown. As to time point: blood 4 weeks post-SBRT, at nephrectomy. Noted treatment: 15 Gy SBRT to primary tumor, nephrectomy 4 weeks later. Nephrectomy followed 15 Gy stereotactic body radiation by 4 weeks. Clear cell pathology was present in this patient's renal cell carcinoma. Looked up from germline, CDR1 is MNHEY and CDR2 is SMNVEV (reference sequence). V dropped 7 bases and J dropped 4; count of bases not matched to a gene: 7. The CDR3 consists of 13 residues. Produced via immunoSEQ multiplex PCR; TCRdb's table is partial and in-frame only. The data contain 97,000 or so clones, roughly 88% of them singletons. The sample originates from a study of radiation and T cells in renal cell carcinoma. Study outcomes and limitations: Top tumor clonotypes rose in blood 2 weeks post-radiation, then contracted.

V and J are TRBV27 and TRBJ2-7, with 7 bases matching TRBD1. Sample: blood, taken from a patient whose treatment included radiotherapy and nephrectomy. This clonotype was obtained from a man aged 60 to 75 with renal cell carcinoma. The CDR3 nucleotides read TGTGCCAGCAACAAGACAGGGTGGTACGAGCAGTACTTC. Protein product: CASNKTGWYEQYF.